Described below is a single TCR beta chain sequence and its context. With 5 bases clipped from V and 2 bases from J, the junction kept 3 bases outside the gene matches. The CDR3 covers 14 residues. CDR1 is SGHRS and CDR2 is YFSETQ in the germline V gene. The protocol was immunoSEQ multiplex PCR, while the TCRdb copy is restricted to in-frame clones and leaves out a portion. The sample consists of approximately 100,000 clones, 70% to 90% of them appearing once. Seattle researchers signed up patients amid active infection and tracked them longitudinally. The record originates from a study of blood T cell repertoires in COVID-19.

This sequence joins TRBV5-1 and TRBJ2-2; 7 positions agree with TRBD1. The TCR comes from a human donor with COVID-19, enrolled during active disease. The donor label of this sample is uncertain. The sample taken for sequencing was peripheral blood. CDR3 loop: CASRGTDNTGELFF. The CDR3 DNA follows: TGCGCCAGCAGAGGGACAGACAACACCGGGGAGCTGTTTTTT.